The rows below give T cell receptor beta chains drawn from one sample of a study of T cells in Graves' hyperthyroidism and ophthalmopathy. TCRdb processed the multiplex PCR reads anew with MiXCR; each CDR3 protein has one entry. This repertoire shows hundreds of thousands of distinct CDR3 sequences, roughly 46% found once; its top ten account for roughly 6.5%. Specimen: peripheral blood or thyroid tissue (not recorded which). The receptors stem from an adult man with Graves' disease, either hyperthyroidism or ophthalmopathy (not recorded which). CDR3s include the opening cysteine and the closing phenylalanine or tryptophan. A D gene is named only where the DNA matches it firmly. Clone size is shown for a subset of rows, as once, few, many or a class of expanded clone.

V gene	clone size	D gene	J gene	CDR3 DNA	CDR3 protein
TRBV29-1	-	-	TRBJ1-2	TGCAGCGTTGAAGACGGAGATGGCTACACCTTC	CSVEDGDGYTF
TRBV2	-	-	TRBJ1-1	TGTGCCAGCAGCCAGACTAAGGAGGAGGTAGACACTGAAGCTTTCTTT	CASSQTKEEVDTEAFF
TRBV2	many	-	TRBJ1-2	TGTGCCAGCAGTGTTTACGGGACCGGTTATGGCTACACCTTC	CASSVYGTGYGYTF
TRBV19	-	-	TRBJ1-1	TGTGCCAGTAGGAGGGACAACATGAACACTGAAGCTTTCTTT	CASRRDNMNTEAFF
TRBV9	few	-	TRBJ1-5	TGTGCCAGCAGTTTTGCAGTCTCAACCCCTGCTAATCAGCCCCAGCATTTT	CASSFAVSTPANQPQHF
TRBV6-5	-	-	TRBJ2-2	TGTGCCAGCAGTTACTCGGCAGGGCGCACCGGGGAGCTGTTTTTT	CASSYSAGRTGELFF
TRBV7-9	-	TRBD1	TRBJ1-1	TGTGCCAGCAGCCAAGACTCGGACAGGGTATTTTCGGTGAGCACTGAAGCTTTCTTT	CASSQDSDRVFSVSTEAFF
TRBV10-3	-	TRBD1	TRBJ1-2	TGTGCCATCAGCCTTGGGACAGGTTATGGCTACACCTTC	CAISLGTGYGYTF
TRBV7-9	-	-	TRBJ1-3	TGTGCCAGCAGCCGCCCGAGGGCTGGAAACACCATATATTTT	CASSRPRAGNTIYF
TRBV7-8	-	-	TRBJ2-7	TGTGCCAGCAGCTTGACTAAGTCGCACGAGCAGTACTTC	CASSLTKSHEQYF
TRBV15	many	-	TRBJ1-4	TGTGCCACCAGGGGAGGGACCGAAAAACTGTTTTTT	CATRGGTEKLFF
TRBV29-1	many	-	TRBJ1-1	TGCAGCGTTGACCGGGTTAGTGGCACTGAAGCTTTCTTT	CSVDRVSGTEAFF
TRBV12-3/TRBV12-4	-	-	TRBJ1-1	TGTGCCAGCAGTTTCTCTTGGGACGAAGTTATTACTTTGAACACTGAAGCTTTCTTT	CASSFSWDEVITLNTEAFF
TRBV10-2	-	-	TRBJ1-5	TGTGCCAGCAGTGAAGCGGTCTACAATCAGCCCCAGCATTTT	CASSEAVYNQPQHF
TRBV6-5	many	-	TRBJ2-5	TGTGCCAGCAGTTATGGGGGTGAAGAGACCCAGTACTTC	CASSYGGEETQYF
TRBV7-9	-	-	TRBJ2-7	TGCGCCAGCAGCCAGACAGAGGCCGAGCAGTACTTC	CASSQTEAEQYF
TRBV6-5	-	TRBD1	TRBJ1-1	TGTGCCAGCAGTCACAGGGGGGGGAACACTGAAGCTTTCTTT	CASSHRGGNTEAFF
TRBV10-3	many	-	TRBJ1-1	TGTGCCATCAGTGAGTCCCCGGGGTTAACTGAAGCTTTCTTT	CAISESPGLTEAFF
TRBV10-3	-	-	TRBJ1-3	TGTGCCATCAGTGGGGACGGAGACTCTGGAAACACCATATATTTT	CAISGDGDSGNTIYF
TRBV7-9	-	-	TRBJ2-7	TGTGCCAGCAGTTTATCGGGGTCGGCCTACGAGCAGTACTTC	CASSLSGSAYEQYF
TRBV20-1	-	-	TRBJ1-2	TGCAGTGCTAGGAGTGGCGGGACAAACTATGGCTACACCTTC	CSARSGGTNYGYTF
TRBV7-8	-	TRBD2	TRBJ2-2	TGTGCCAGCAGCCCATCCGGGACTAGCGTTACCGGGGAGCTGTTTTTT	CASSPSGTSVTGELFF
TRBV10-2	-	-	TRBJ2-7	TGCGCCAGCGGGGGGGCCAACGAGCAGTACTTC	CASGGANEQYF
TRBV10-2	-	-	TRBJ1-6	TGCGCCAGCAGTGTTGGGGTAGACAATTCACCCCTCCACTTT	CASSVGVDNSPLHF
TRBV11-2	many	-	TRBJ1-4	TGTGCCAGCAGCTTCGAATCGGGTGAAAAACTGTTTTTT	CASSFESGEKLFF
TRBV9	-	-	TRBJ1-3	TGTGCCAGCAGCGCAGGGACGCCTCCCCTCTCTGGAAACACCATATATTTT	CASSAGTPPLSGNTIYF
TRBV7-8	-	-	TRBJ1-5	TGTGCCAGCAGTTTGTGGGTAGGGAACGGACAGCCCCAGCATTTT	CASSLWVGNGQPQHF
TRBV2	-	-	TRBJ2-6	TGTGCCAGCAGGGCGGGCACCATCTCTGGGGCCAACGTCCTGACTTTC	CASRAGTISGANVLTF
TRBV12-3/TRBV12-4	-	-	TRBJ1-1	TGTGCCAGCAGCCAAGCGGGGGCAACGAACACTGAAGCTTTCTTT	CASSQAGATNTEAFF
TRBV7-9	few	-	TRBJ2-7	TGTGCCAGCAGCTTGATGGGGGCGACCTACGAGCAGTACTTC	CASSLMGATYEQYF
TRBV20-1	-	TRBD1	TRBJ1-2	TGCAGTGCTAGAGAAAGGACAGGGCTTCATGGCTACACCTTC	CSARERTGLHGYTF
TRBV7-9	many	-	TRBJ1-5	TGTGCCAGCAGCTCATCCTCGGGCAATCAGCCCCAGCATTTT	CASSSSSGNQPQHF
TRBV9	-	-	TRBJ2-7	TGTGCCAGCAGCGCGAGGGGACTGGGCAACGAGCAGTACTTC	CASSARGLGNEQYF
TRBV20-1	-	-	TRBJ1-1	TGCAGTGCGTTCCAACTCGGGGGGAACACTGAAGCTTTCTTT	CSAFQLGGNTEAFF
TRBV19	-	-	TRBJ1-2	TGTGCCAGTAGTATTTGGCTTAACTATGGCTACACCTTC	CASSIWLNYGYTF
TRBV7-8	-	-	TRBJ1-2	TGTGCCAGCAGCCGGGGGTCTGGTGGCTACACCTTC	CASSRGSGGYTF
TRBV10-3	many	TRBD2	TRBJ2-7	TGTGCCATCAGTGACGGGACTAGCGGGACGTACGAGCAGTACTTC	CAISDGTSGTYEQYF
TRBV7-9	-	-	TRBJ1-3	TGTGCCAGCAGCTCGGAGGCCCTTTACCCTGGAAACACCATATATTTT	CASSSEALYPGNTIYF
TRBV4-1	-	-	TRBJ2-7	TGCGCCAGCAGCCAAGAGCCTAGACGCTACGAGCAGTACTTC	CASSQEPRRYEQYF
TRBV20-1	few	-	TRBJ2-7	TGCAGTGCGAGGGGACAACCTAGAGTGTACGAGCAGTACTTC	CSARGQPRVYEQYF
TRBV5-1	-	-	TRBJ1-2	TGTGCCAGCAGCCCTGGAGCAGGTATTGGTGACTATGGCTACACCTTC	CASSPGAGIGDYGYTF
TRBV7-8	few	-	TRBJ2-7	TGTGCCAGCAGCTTAGATTCCGGCAGGGGTATCTACGAGCAGTACTTC	CASSLDSGRGIYEQYF